The clone carrying this T cell receptor beta chain was detected a few times. Its matching antigen is unknown. Primers used in a second PCR of about 7 to 11 cycles were a sample-barcoded 5' primer and a J-beta primer mix. Each CDR3 protein is one row after TCRdb ran MiXCR on the 5' RACE reads. This table has around 1,500,000 distinct CDR3 sequences, roughly 27% appearing once. This entry is derived from a study of blood T cells in healthy people across ages. CDR3 length: 14 residues. The trim removed 3 bases at V and 8 bases at J, leaving 8 bases unmatched. Germline V gene sequence: CDR1 SGDLS, CDR2 YYNGEE. Study results and limitations: PBMC samples, being unsorted, prevented any conclusive comparison of naive and antigen-experienced cells. Both higher diversity and more naive CD4+ cells marked long-lived donors when set against aged donors. Diversity estimates from one million T cells were considered underestimates.

The TCR originated in a woman in her twenties or thirties in good health. The sample taken for sequencing was blood. This chain joins TRBV9 and TRBJ1-2; 9 bases line up with TRBD1. CDR3 sequence reads: CASSAEQGARGYTF. CDR3 bases: TGTGCCAGCAGCGCAGAACAGGGGGCGCGAGGCTACACCTTC.